The clone carrying this T cell receptor beta chain has more than one count but fewer than ten. The time point: pre-sensitization, week 0. Treatment here: therapeutic diphenylcyclopropenone sensitization with weekly scalp DPC. Per germline, CDR1 LNHDA and CDR2 SQIVND (reference sequence). The length of the CDR3 is 16 residues. V was shortened by 2 bases and J by 6 bases, with 19 bases between the two germline ends. TCRdb recomputed calls from the RACE reads with MiXCR, one row per CDR3 protein. In the table there are roughly 380,000 distinct CDR3 sequences, approximately 5.1% of which are singletons. The data derive from a study of human T cells and chemical hapten exposure.

Sequenced here: whole blood, sampled in connection with sensitization to the hapten diphenylcyclopropenone (DPC). The rearrangement links TRBV19 to TRBJ1-2; unclear D gene. This clonotype was obtained from a woman aged 45 to 65 with alopecia areata. Some clones in this sample may be carry-over from other donors' samples. CDR3 bases: TGTGCCAGTAGTATATATGAGCGGAAACTTCCAGATGGCTACACCTTC. Its protein is CASSIYERKLPDGYTF.